This T cell receptor (beta chain) was profiled in a study of CD8+CD57+ T cells in acquired aplastic anemia. Findings and limits, study-wide: The same twenty-nine CD8+ CDR3 sequences occurred in patients and in controls.

All patients picked for sequencing had shown, by flow cytometry, an expansion of CD8+CD57+ cells. Each patient gave a blood sample that was collected before any therapy had been received. This clonotype was picked up many times. What it recognizes is unknown. This CDR3 region has 16 residues. Germline trimming cut 0 bases from V and 0 bases from J; bases unmatched to any gene: 3. The germline CDR1 and CDR2 sequences are SGHNT and YYREEE (reference sequence). Template material for TCR beta VDJ and CDR3 profiling consisted of genomic DNA. MiXCR, applied by TCRdb to the reads, yields one record per CDR3 protein. The sample carries under 200,000 distinct CDR3 sequences, 40% to 60% recorded once.

The V gene is TRBV5-4, the J gene TRBJ2-7; 10 bases agree with TRBD2. Specimen: sorted CD4+, CD8+, or CD8+CD57+ T cells (not recorded which) from PBMCs. This clonotype originated in a human donor with aplastic anemia. This CDR3 reads CASSLGTSGISYEQYF. In nucleotides, the CDR3 is TGTGCCAGCAGCTTGGGTACTAGCGGGATCTCCTACGAGCAGTACTTC.